This T cell receptor beta chain was observed in a study of T cells in Graves' hyperthyroidism and ophthalmopathy (dated 2019 in TCRdb). Study-wide context: Peripheral blood was sampled at the time of initial diagnosis, prior to any treatment. TCR Vbeta CDR3 sequencing of approximately 140 peripheral blood samples (over 40 ophthalmopathy, 75 or so hyperthyroidism and roughly 17 progressor patients) is reported in the paper. The roughly 91 discovery patients were randomly divided into training and test sets at a 7:3 ratio. Once sampling was done, hyperthyroidism patients were given methimazole at a starting dose of 30 mg daily, whereas ophthalmopathy patients were given high-dose intravenous methylprednisolone. An independent validation cohort of under 20 hyperthyroidism patients and about 16 patients who later progressed to ophthalmopathy tested prospective prediction of ophthalmopathy. To identify TCR V-J signatures that set the groups apart, the researchers used a discovery cohort of about a hundred patients, made up of roughly 40 with Graves' ophthalmopathy and 55 to 65 with stable Graves' hyperthyroidism. Thyroid tissue and blood T-cell repertoires from over 5 Graves' hyperthyroidism patients were also compared in the study.

TCR beta CDR3 regions were amplified from RNA transcripts. The TCR CDR3 was subjected to a first round of RT-PCR using the HTBI primer set and the Qiagen OneStep RT-PCR kit. Libraries were constructed in a second round of multiplex PCR, after which size selection and purification were performed. Libraries were sequenced paired-end with 100 bp reads on an Illumina HiSeq2000. The authors' analysis ran thus. SOAPnuke was used to process the raw data, throwing out any read that contained adapters or uncalled bases, had a mean Phred below 15, or lacked an exact constant-primer or identifier match. COPE v1.2.5 was used to merge high-quality paired reads, and clonotypes were defined as unique nucleotide sequences. Clonotypes were aligned to IMGT TRBV, TRBD and TRBJ reference segments using MiTCR v1.1. The analysis was restricted to V-J combinations with a frequency above 0.0001, which together covered 99.2% of the repertoires. A TCS score was defined as the ratio of F50 (clonal expansion) to E x V (chaos), with BLOSUM62-based TCRdist applied between CDR3 peptides within each V-J. Welch's t-statistics and random forest reduced several hundred V-J features to under 15, which were used in a naive Bayes classifier (R e1071). Starting from the raw public reads, TCRdb applied fastp trimming at Q25, assembled clones with MiXCR and retained in-frame beta chains. Merged by CDR3 protein, the rows form single entries marked with the most common genes and DNA. The authors' filters were not applied to this entry. This sample holds about 520,000 distinct CDR3 sequences; 24% were observed only once. The top ten hold approximately 10% of the sample.

This clonotype was recorded at least ten times. This receptor's antigen is unknown. No quality values exist for individual bases; no much larger clone is one base distant. The investigation overall reported the following: No statistical method was used to set the sample size in advance, and investigators knew the group allocation. Most expanded thyroid clonotypes (frequency above 0.001) were also detected in blood, suggesting blood repertoires may reflect thyroid immune responses. In validation, the model predicted progression to ophthalmopathy with roughly 70% sensitivity and less than 75% specificity, a median of about 6 months before onset. Ophthalmopathy was separated from stable hyperthyroidism by a 13 V-J signature model, with around 90% sensitivity and roughly 81% specificity obtained in cross-validation and 80%/75% obtained in testing.

From a lookup of the germline V gene, CDR1 and CDR2 are SGHTA and FQGTGA. From its cysteine to its phenylalanine, the CDR3 spans 13 amino acids. Only CDR3 DNA is held: 39 bases, read in frame from base 1. The germline V and J ends show losses of 5 bases and 5 bases respectively, and no gene match explains 4 bases of the junction. Ophthalmopathy patients had moderately to severely active disease, Clinical Activity Score of at least 3, NOSPECS grade of at least 4, and duration under 3 months. The study excluded patients with uncontrolled infections, other autoimmune diseases, pregnancy or lactation. Diagnoses were established on the basis of clinical symptoms, serum thyroxine and TRAb, thyroid ultrasound, and orbital computed tomography. Ficoll-Paque density gradient centrifugation was used to isolate PBMCs from approximately 10 ml of fresh peripheral blood. Total RNA was extracted with Trizol reagent, and quality was checked on an Agilent 2100 Bioanalyzer.

This receptor was obtained from a woman between 25 and 40 years old with Graves' ophthalmopathy. The sample consisted of blood. The chain joins TRBV7-3 to TRBJ1-1, with 8 junctional bases fitting TRBD1. At the DNA level, the sequence is TGTGCCAGCAGCCTTTGGACAGGGACTGAAGCTTTCTTT. Translated, this is CASSLWTGTEAFF.